These 13 T cell receptor beta chains came from one sample sequenced in a study of T cell repertoires in cytomegalovirus infection. Their cognate antigens are unknown. A single record per CDR3 protein comes from TCRdb applying MiXCR to the reads. The sample consists of about 570,000 distinct CDR3 sequences, about 40% of them appearing once. Sequenced here: cultured PBMCs, sampled from culture after CMV antigen stimulation. Receptor source: a human donor in good health (CMV status not recorded). Some clones in this sample may be carry-over from other donors' samples.

This clonotype was counted only a few times. The CDR3 loop reads CATSRDRGRENIQYF. CDR3 nucleotides: TGTGCCACCAGCAGAGATCGCGGGAGGGAAAACATTCAGTACTTC. This chain links TRBV15 with TRBJ2-4, with 9 bases fitting TRBD2. Trimming cost V 0 bases and J 5 bases; bases outside gene matches: 2. The CDR3 has 15 amino acids. Per germline, CDR1 LNHNV and CDR2 YYDKDF (reference sequence).

The chain couples TRBV20-1 to TRBJ2-5, with D possibly TRBD1 on 6 matching bases. CDR1 is DFQATT, CDR2 SNEGSKA, per germline (reference sequence). V was clipped by 3 bases and J by 5 bases, with 16 bases between them. CDR3 length equals 14 residues. This CDR3 reads CSASYGQLEETQYF. CDR3 bases: TGCAGTGCTAGCTACGGACAGCTTGAGGAGACCCAGTACTTC.

The chain combines TRBV6-2 or TRBV6-3 with TRBJ2-1; 7 bases map to TRBD2. The germline V gene encodes CDR1 MNHEY and CDR2 SVGEGT. CDR3 length equals 15 residues. The V and J ends lost 6 bases and 6 bases, in that order; junction bases with no gene match: 11. The DNA for the CDR3 is TGTGCCAGCAGCTATGAGAAAGGACTAGTCAATGAGCAGTTCTTC. Translation gives CASSYEKGLVNEQFF.

Only a few counts were recorded for this clonotype. The CDR3 nucleotides read TGTGCCAGCAGGCCACAGGGAAGTAAGGATGAGCAGTTCTTC. Translated: CASRPQGSKDEQFF. The rearrangement joins TRBV6-1 to TRBJ2-1; D may be TRBD1 (6 bases). This CDR3 is built from 14 residues. Germline assignment: CDR1 MNHNS and CDR2 SASEGT. Deletions cut 6 bases from V and 8 bases from J, with 17 bases between.

On this clonotype itself: A junction boundary mismatches the germline segment, possibly from a read error. The gene calls are TRBV7-9 and TRBJ2-1, with TRBD2 matching 8 bases. The CDR3 totals 17 residues. CDR1 and CDR2 (germline): SEHNR, FQNEAQ (reference sequence). CDR3 in amino acids: CASSPRGAGALYNKQFF. CDR3 DNA sequence: TGTGCCAGCAGCCCCCGTGGAGCGGGAGCACTCTACAATAAGCAGTTCTTC.

This rearrangement joins TRBV11-2 to TRBJ2-5; no firm D call. Trimming stripped 3 bases from V and 3 bases from J, with 11 bases between. The CDR3 consists of 14 residues. Germline V gene sequence: CDR1 SGHAT, CDR2 FQNNGV. CDR3 DNA sequence: TGTGCCAGCAGCTTTCTGGGAAAGGAAGAGACCCAGTACTTC. It yields the protein CASSFLGKEETQYF.

This clonotype was seen just once. The chain links TRBV7-9 to TRBJ2-5; weak D call: TRBD1 (5 bases). V lost 2 bases to trimming and J lost 5 bases, with 15 bases between them. The CDR3 is 15 residues long. Germline V lookup: CDR1 SEHNR, CDR2 FQNEAQ (reference sequence). CDR3 loop: CASSLRTSPVETQYF. The CDR3 DNA reads TGTGCCAGCAGCTTAAGGACATCCCCAGTGGAGACCCAGTACTTC. Looking up the rest from reference TRBV7-9 and TRBJ2-5 gives the full variable domain: DTGVSQNPRHKITKRGQNVTFRCDPISEHNRLYWYRQTLGQGPEFLTYFQNEAQLEKSRLLSDRFSAERPKGSFSTLEIQRTEQGDSAMYLCASSLRTSPVETQYFGPGTRLLVL.

A word on this clonotype: Mismatch with germline at one junction end may stem from a read error. This chain joins TRBV4-1 and TRBJ2-1; 7 bases fit TRBD2. This CDR3 has 15 residues. Per the germline V gene, CDR1 is MGHRA and CDR2 is YSYEKL. The CDR3 bases are TGTGCCAGCAGCCAAGAGGCTAGCGGCTACAATGAGCAGTTCTTC. Translated: CASSQEASGYNEQFF.

The chain links TRBV6-2 or TRBV6-3 to TRBJ2-3, with TRBD2 matching over 8 bases. The CDR3 has 15 residues. Germline CDR1 reads MNHEY; CDR2 reads SVGEGT. Trimming took 5 bases from V and 3 from J; bases not matched to a gene: 7. CDR3 in amino acids: CASSRGTRVTDTQYF. CDR3 nucleotide sequence: TGTGCCAGCAGTCGTGGGACTAGAGTGACAGATACGCAGTATTTT.

The chain couples TRBV5-1 to TRBJ2-3, with D possibly being TRBD1 (6 bases). Trimming took off 8 bases at V and 0 bases at J, with 13 bases between the two ends. The germline gives CDR1 SGHRS, CDR2 YFSETQ. The CDR3 has 14 residues. The CDR3 reads CASRGQFSTDTQYF. CDR3 nucleotides: TGCGCCAGTAGAGGACAGTTTAGCACAGATACGCAGTATTTT.

This clonotype was picked up one time. The V call is TRBV12-3 or TRBV12-4, the J call TRBJ2-1; 10 bases are a match to TRBD1. This CDR3 contains 15 residues. Unmatched junction bases numbered 5, after V lost 5 bases and J lost 4 bases. CDR3 sequence (DNA): TGTGCCAGCAGTACCGGGACAGGGGAATACAATGAGCAGTTCTTC. This sequence encodes CASSTGTGEYNEQFF.

This sequence joins TRBV19 and TRBJ2-2; the D gene is possibly TRBD1 (6 bases). This CDR3 contains 18 residues. CDR1 and CDR2 (germline): LNHDA, SQIVND (reference sequence). V lost 4 bases and J lost 4, with 22 bases in between. The chain's CDR3 is CASSTQTGMGSITGELFF. The CDR3 region has the DNA TGTGCCAGTAGTACTCAAACAGGGATGGGATCAATCACCGGGGAGCTGTTTTTT.

This clonotype was detected a few times. The chain links TRBV28 to TRBJ1-3, with a possible D match to TRBD1 (6 bases). V gave up 4 bases and J gave up 5 bases, with 18 bases separating them. The CDR3 contains 16 residues. Germline V lookup: CDR1 MDHEN, CDR2 SYDVKM. CDR3 residues: CASSSQGNRYRNTIYF. The CDR3 region has the DNA TGTGCCAGCAGTTCACAGGGTAACCGATATAGAAACACCATATATTTT.